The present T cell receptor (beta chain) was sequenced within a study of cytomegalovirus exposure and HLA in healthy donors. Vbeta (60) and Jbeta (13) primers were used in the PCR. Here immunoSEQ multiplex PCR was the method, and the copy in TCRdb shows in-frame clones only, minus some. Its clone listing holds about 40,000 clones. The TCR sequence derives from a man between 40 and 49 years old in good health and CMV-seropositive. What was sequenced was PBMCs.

CDR3 region: CAWTGGDFNTEAFF. The CDR3 nucleotides read TGTGCCTGGACTGGGGGGGACTTTAACACTGAAGCTTTCTTT. This chain connects TRBV30 to TRBJ1-1, with D possibly being TRBD1 (5 bases). V lost 4 bases, J lost 2 bases, and 14 bases lay in between. Germline V gene lookup returns CDR1 GTSNPN and CDR2 SVGIG (reference sequence). This CDR3 is 14 amino acids long. The entire variable domain, with the rest obtained from reference TRBV30 and TRBJ1-1, is as follows: SQTIHQWPATLVQPVGSPLSLECTVEGTSNPNLYWYRQAAGRGLQLLFYSVGIGQISSEVPQNLSASRPQDRQFILSSKKLLLSDSGFYLCAWTGGDFNTEAFFGQGTRLTVV.